Presented here are 2 T cell receptor beta chains from one specimen sequenced in a study of blood T cells in healthy people across ages. A J-beta primer mix and a sample-barcoded 5' primer were used in a second PCR of roughly 6 to 11 cycles. TCRdb re-derived calls from the 5' RACE reads in MiXCR, one entry per CDR3 protein. The profile shows 580,000 or so distinct CDR3 sequences, about 45% of them singletons. The material sequenced was blood. The receptor set was obtained from an older man in good health.

The table lists this clonotype with a count of one. The rearrangement links TRBV5-1 to TRBJ1-4; TRBD1 agrees at 9 bases. Germline CDR1 and CDR2: SGHRS and YFSETQ. V shed 0 bases and J 4 bases; nucleotides not matched to a gene: 10. The CDR3 extends over 18 amino acids. This chain's CDR3 is CASSLGTGTGRVNEKLFF. DNA for the CDR3: TGCGCCAGCAGCTTGGGTACCGGGACAGGGCGTGTTAATGAAAAACTGTTTTTT.

The V call is TRBV5-1, the J call TRBJ2-3, with 12 nucleotides matching TRBD2. The ends lost 1 base at V and 1 base at J; junction bases unmatched: 1. Germline V gives CDR1 SGHRS, CDR2 YFSETQ. The length of the CDR3 is 16 residues. The CDR3 nucleotides read TGCGCCAGCAGCTTGCTAGCGGGGGGGGGCACAGATACGCAGTATTTT. Residues: CASSLLAGGGTDTQYF.